Below, 27 T cell receptor beta chains from the same sample are listed, as sequenced in a study of human T cells and chemical hapten exposure (dated by TCRdb to the early 2020s). Reading the label with the study, this specimen's time point is: healthy volunteer bleed at 6 weeks. Total RNA was isolated from unfractionated whole blood collected in Tempus Blood RNA tubes. Receptor amplification or capture employed RACE. The instrument given in TCRdb is NextSeq 500. The public sequencing data were trimmed at Q25 with fastp and processed into clonotypes with MiXCR by TCRdb, which kept only in-frame beta chains. Each record represents a unique CDR3 protein, reported with the most common genes and DNA among its rows. Across this sample there are 65,000 or so distinct CDR3 sequences, with 5.5% to 7.5% seen only once. The ten largest clones take up about 3.4% of the sample. Sequencing was done on a sample of whole blood. These receptor sequences come from a female donor in good health. Some clones in this sample may be carry-over from other donors' samples.

The genes are TRBV4-1 and TRBJ2-1; 14 nucleotides match TRBD2. From germline, CDR1 is MGHRA and CDR2 YSYEKL. This CDR3 is built from 18 residues. Unmatched junction bases numbered 10, after V lost 1 base and J lost 8 bases. The CDR3 is CASSQVTMGLAGVYEQFF. CDR3 coding DNA: TGCGCCAGCAGCCAAGTAACTATGGGACTAGCGGGAGTCTATGAGCAGTTCTTC.

At least ten counts were recorded for this clonotype. This rearrangement joins TRBV3-1 to TRBJ2-2; 7 nucleotides line up with TRBD1. Germline trimming cut 4 bases from V and 3 bases from J; bases unmatched to any gene: 8. Germline lookup yields CDR1 LGHDT and CDR2 YNNKEL (reference sequence). The CDR3 is 16 amino acids. CDR3 region: CASSPSDRAYTGELFF. In DNA form, the CDR3 reads TGTGCCAGCAGCCCCTCCGACAGGGCTTACACCGGGGAGCTGTTTTTT.

This clonotype was picked up many times. The chain joins TRBV25-1 to TRBJ2-2, with a weak D call TRBD2 (7 bases). Germline V CDR1 and CDR2: MGHDK, SYGVNS. This CDR3 is 19 amino acids long. V was clipped by 1 base and J by 1 base, with 19 bases between them. CDR3 in DNA: TGTGCCAGCAGTGAATCGACCTCTAGGGGGGGGGGGAACACCGGGGAGCTGTTTTTT. The encoded protein is CASSESTSRGGGNTGELFF.

CDR3 residues: CASIRQGNQPQHF. CDR3 coding DNA: TGTGCCAGCATTCGACAGGGAAATCAGCCCCAGCATTTT. This chain joins TRBV28 and TRBJ1-5; 7 positions match TRBD1. CDR3 size: 13 residues. The V segment lost 7 bases and the J segment 4 bases; nucleotides outside the gene matches: 4. Germline V CDR1 and CDR2: MDHEN, SYDVKM.

In its sample, this clonotype was seen many times. J is TRBJ2-1 and V is TRBV7-9; D possibly uses TRBD1 or TRBD2 (5 bases each). From germline, CDR1 is SEHNR and CDR2 FQNEAQ (reference sequence). This CDR3 has 13 amino acids. Trimming left V 3 bases short and J 9 bases short, with 12 bases between. CDR3 amino acids: CASSFAYGTEQFF. The CDR3 DNA sequence: TGTGCCAGCAGCTTTGCGTATGGGACTGAGCAGTTCTTC. Full variable domain (remainder filled in from reference TRBV7-9 and TRBJ2-1): DTGVSQNPRHKITKRGQNVTFRCDPISEHNRLYWYRQTLGQGPEFLTYFQNEAQLEKSRLLSDRFSAERPKGSFSTLEIQRTEQGDSAMYLCASSFAYGTEQFFGPGTRLTVL.

The J gene is TRBJ2-2, the V gene TRBV11-2; the match to TRBD2 covers 7 bases. The germline V gene encodes CDR1 SGHAT and CDR2 FQNNGV. The CDR3 sequence is 14 residues long. V dropped 4 bases and J dropped 1; count of bases not matched to a gene: 0. Here the CDR3 DNA reads TGTGCCAGCAGCTCTAGCGGGAACACCGGGGAGCTGTTTTTT. Translated: CASSSSGNTGELFF.

This clonotype has a handful of counts. The chain has TRBV30 and TRBJ2-1, with 7 bases aligning to TRBD2. This CDR3 is built from 16 residues. The V and J ends lost 2 bases and 9 bases, in that order; junction bases with no gene match: 16. CDR1 is GTSNPN, CDR2 SVGIG, per germline (reference sequence). The CDR3 nucleotides read TGTGCCTGGAGTTGGGGCGGGAGCATGTCAGTAAGTGAGCAGTTCTTC. This encodes CAWSWGGSMSVSEQFF.

This clonotype has more than one count but fewer than ten. The chain links TRBV28 to TRBJ2-1, with D possibly TRBD2 on 5 matching bases. This CDR3 is 17 amino acids long. Germline V gene data show CDR1 as MDHEN and CDR2 as SYDVKM. With 4 bases removed from V and 4 bases from J, the gap between germline ends came to 20 bases. CDR3: CASSYPTGRASYNEQFF. The CDR3 bases are TGTGCCAGCAGTTACCCCACCGGGCGGGCCTCATACAATGAGCAGTTCTTC.

The sample holds a few counts of this clonotype. The chain employs TRBV12-3 or TRBV12-4 and TRBJ2-4; a possible D gene is TRBD2 (6 bases). The CDR3 consists of 15 residues. Trimming stripped 6 bases from V and 1 base from J, with 13 bases between. This CDR3 reads CASRPRGWAKNIQYF. In DNA form, the CDR3 reads TGTGCCAGCAGACCTCGGGGGTGGGCCAAAAACATTCAGTACTTC.

This clonotype appeared many times. The gene calls are TRBV12-3 or TRBV12-4 and TRBJ1-1; D may be TRBD1 (5 bases). The CDR3 runs to 14 residues. Trimming cost V 6 bases and J 1 base, with 12 bases left between them. CDR3 sequence reads: CASSPLRGNTEAFF. In nucleotides, the CDR3 is TGTGCCAGCAGCCCCTTAAGGGGGAACACTGAAGCTTTCTTT.

This clonotype was detected ten times or more. The chain joins TRBV7-9 to TRBJ2-4, with a tentative D call TRBD2 (6 bases). The CDR3 totals 16 residues. CDR1 and CDR2 from the germline V gene are SEHNR and FQNEAQ (reference sequence). V shed 2 bases and J shed 8 bases, with 19 bases lying between them. As DNA, the CDR3 is TGTGCCAGCAGCTTAACTGGTCGGGACTTCGGAGACATTCAGTACTTC. Its protein is CASSLTGRDFGDIQYF.

About this clonotype itself: Sequence at one end of the junction differs from germline and may be a read error. This chain links TRBV6-1 with TRBJ1-1, with 10 bases identical to TRBD1. The germline CDR1 and CDR2 sequences are MNHNS and SASEGT. The CDR3 runs 16 residues. The CDR3 loop is CASSGGTGVWNTGAFF. The CDR3 nucleotides are TGTGCCAGCAGTGGCGGGACAGGGGTCTGGAACACTGGAGCTTTCTTT.

The V gene is TRBV5-6, the J gene TRBJ1-6; 9 nucleotides align to TRBD1. The CDR3 spans 16 residues. J gave up 9 bases and V 0 bases, and 7 bases lay outside the gene matches. Germline values: CDR1 SGHDT, CDR2 YYEEEE. CDR3 amino acids: CASSLASGQGRSPLHF. The CDR3 region has the DNA TGTGCCAGCAGCTTGGCAAGTGGACAGGGGCGTTCACCCCTCCACTTT.

This clonotype was seen repeatedly, ten times or more. This chain joins TRBV2 and TRBJ2-7; perhaps TRBD1 as D (5 bases). This CDR3 region has 14 residues. V was trimmed by 2 bases and J by 6 bases, leaving 14 bases between them. The germline V gene encodes CDR1 SNHLY and CDR2 FYNNEI. This CDR3 reads CASSEYDSLGEQYF. The CDR3 coding sequence is TGTGCCAGCAGTGAATACGACAGCCTGGGCGAGCAGTACTTC.

This clonotype was seen only a few times. The chain couples TRBV19 to TRBJ1-5; the D gene is possibly TRBD1 (6 bases). V was pared by 6 bases and J by 4 bases, with 16 bases between. Looked up from germline, CDR1 is LNHDA and CDR2 is SQIVND (reference sequence). This CDR3 region has 15 residues. Written as DNA, the CDR3 is TGTGCCAGTAGAGGTCTGACAGGAGGGAATCAGCCCCAGCATTTT. As protein: CASRGLTGGNQPQHF.

This clonotype occurred many times. The chain employs TRBV28 and TRBJ2-7; possibly TRBD2 for D (5 bases). CDR1 and CDR2 from the germline V gene are MDHEN and SYDVKM. CDR3 length: 12 amino acids. Trimming took off 7 bases at V and 3 bases at J, with 10 bases between the two ends. CDR3 DNA sequence: TGTGCCAGCACCCCCGGGAACTACGAGCAGTACTTC. Translation gives CASTPGNYEQYF.

This clonotype appeared a few times. The rearrangement links TRBV27 to TRBJ2-5, with D maybe TRBD1 (5 bases). Germline V gene data show CDR1 as MNHEY and CDR2 as SMNVEV (reference sequence). V was clipped by 6 bases and J by 2 bases, with 13 bases between them. CDR3 length: 14 amino acids. CDR3 region: CASREQRGQETQYF. The CDR3 region has the DNA TGTGCCAGCAGGGAGCAAAGGGGTCAAGAGACCCAGTACTTC.

This clonotype has more than one count but fewer than ten. The chain couples TRBV6-2 or TRBV6-3 to TRBJ2-3; a weak D match, TRBD2 (6 bases). Germline assignment: CDR1 MNHEY and CDR2 SVGEGT. The CDR3 loop spans 14 amino acids. V lost 6 bases to trimming and J lost 0 bases, with 10 bases between them. Here the CDR3 reads CASSTGTSTDTQYF. Here the CDR3 DNA reads TGTGCCAGCAGCACCGGGACTAGCACAGATACGCAGTATTTT.

Many counts were recorded for this clonotype. This chain uses TRBV5-1 with TRBJ2-7; 8 bases align to TRBD1. Trimming took 0 bases from V and 3 from J; bases not matched to a gene: 2. The length of the CDR3 is 14 residues. The germline V gene has CDR1 SGHRS and CDR2 YFSETQ. The CDR3 reads CASSLGTGRYEQYF. The CDR3 DNA reads TGCGCCAGCAGCTTGGGGACAGGGCGCTACGAGCAGTACTTC.

This clonotype was detected many times. The chain recombines TRBV20-1 with TRBJ2-4; weak D call: TRBD2 (5 bases). The germline V and J ends were trimmed by 3 bases and 0 bases, with 12 bases remaining between them. The CDR3 spans 15 residues. Germline V gene data show CDR1 as DFQATT and CDR2 as SNEGSKA (reference sequence). This chain's CDR3 is CSARAGLPAKNIQYF. Here the CDR3 DNA reads TGCAGTGCTAGGGCCGGACTGCCAGCCAAAAACATTCAGTACTTC.

This clonotype has more than one count but fewer than ten. The J gene is TRBJ1-1, the V gene TRBV11-2; D not certain. CDR1 is SGHAT, CDR2 FQNNGV, per germline. Trimming stripped 5 bases from V and 7 bases from J, with 8 bases between. The CDR3 runs to 11 residues. The CDR3 loop is CASSPRGEAFF. The CDR3 DNA sequence: TGTGCCAGCAGCCCGCGGGGTGAAGCTTTCTTT. The variable domain in full, with the rest retrieved from reference TRBV11-2 and TRBJ1-1, is EAGVAQSPRYKIIEKRQSVAFWCNPISGHATLYWYQQILGQGPKLLIQFQNNGVVDDSQLPKDRFSAERLKGVDSTLKIQPAKLEDSAVYLCASSPRGEAFFGQGTRLTVV.

This clonotype was detected ten times or more. The rearrangement links TRBV27 to TRBJ2-3, with TRBD2 as a possible D gene (6 bases). The CDR3 loop spans 17 amino acids. In germline, CDR1 is MNHEY, CDR2 SMNVEV (reference sequence). The V gene lost 4 bases and the J gene lost 0 bases, with 17 bases spanning the gap. CDR3 sequence (DNA): TGTGCCAGCAGTTGGTCCGGACTATCGAGTAGCACAGATACGCAGTATTTT. Translated, it gives CASSWSGLSSSTDTQYF.

A few counts support this clonotype. The genes are TRBV20-1 and TRBJ1-4; D may be TRBD1 (5 bases). Germline V lookup: CDR1 DFQATT, CDR2 SNEGSKA (reference sequence). The CDR3 covers 12 residues. V was clipped by 3 bases and J by 11 bases, with 13 bases between them. The CDR3 DNA sequence: TGCAGTGCTAGGGAACAGGTTGAGAAACTGTTTTTT. Its translation: CSAREQVEKLFF.

This clonotype was picked up many times. The chain links TRBV7-9 to TRBJ2-3, with D possibly being TRBD1 (6 bases). V was cut by 8 bases and J by 4 bases, with 13 bases left in between. The CDR3 has 13 amino acids. Germline V gene lookup returns CDR1 SEHNR and CDR2 FQNEAQ (reference sequence). The CDR3 reads CASGTHAADTQYF. The CDR3 DNA sequence: TGTGCCAGCGGGACACATGCGGCAGATACGCAGTATTTT.

Concerning this clonotype itself: At one boundary the junction diverges from the germline segment, which might be a read error. The rearrangement joins TRBV28 to TRBJ2-7; D is uncertain. CDR1 is MDHEN, CDR2 SYDVKM, per germline. The CDR3 has 11 amino acids. DNA for the CDR3: TGTGTCAGCACCCGCAGGACCGAGCAGTACTTC. This translates into CVSTRRTEQYF. The full variable domain, its missing parts supplied by reference TRBV28 and TRBJ2-7, is DVKVTQSSRYLVKRTGEKVFLECVQDMDHENMFWYRQDPGLGLRLIYFSYDVKMKEKGDIPEGYSVSREKKERFSLILESASTNQTSMYLCVSTRRTEQYFGPGTRLTVT.

This chain uses TRBV19 with TRBJ2-1; tentative D call: TRBD2 (6 bases). Germline V CDR1 and CDR2: LNHDA, SQIVND (reference sequence). The V end was cut by 3 bases, the J end by 0 bases, with 15 bases between. There are 17 residues in the CDR3. CDR3 nucleotide sequence: TGTGCCAGTAGTATGAGCTTAGTGGGAGGCTCCTACAATGAGCAGTTCTTC. Protein: CASSMSLVGGSYNEQFF.

This clonotype was picked up a small number of times. This chain joins TRBV7-9 and TRBJ1-5; no definite D call. CDR3 length equals 12 residues. Trimming pared 3 bases from V and 7 bases from J, leaving 7 bases between. Germline CDR1 SEHNR, CDR2 FQNEAQ (reference sequence). DNA of the CDR3: TGTGCCAGCAGCTTGAGCGAGCAGCCCCAGCATTTT. Its protein product is CASSLSEQPQHF.